This is a list of T cell receptor beta chains from one sample in a study of control samples from healthy donors and cancer patients. The protocol was immunoSEQ multiplex PCR, while the TCRdb copy is restricted to in-frame clones and leaves out a portion. The sample lists 45,000 to 65,000 clones, roughly 90% occurring once. The specimen sequenced was PBMCs. Every receptor here comes from a man aged 45-65 years with head and neck cancer. Both conserved end residues are trimmed from each CDR3.

V: TRBV4-3
J: TRBJ2-5
CDR3: ASSQDPPVRGRRETQY

V: TRBV29-1
J: TRBJ2-7
CDR3: SVVGQTSYEQY

V: TRBV6-5
J: TRBJ2-2
CDR3: ASSYRGDTGELF

V: TRBV20-1
J: TRBJ2-5
CDR3: SAQGEETQY

V: TRBV4-1
J: TRBJ2-3
CDR3: ASSQRLAGGPWADTQY

V: TRBV2
J: TRBJ2-1
CDR3: ASRRDRQYNEQF

V: TRBV5-1
J: TRBJ2-5
CDR3: ASSKGQRETQY

V: TRBV7-9
J: TRBJ1-2
CDR3: ASSLVGSGARTYGYT

V: TRBV4-1
J: TRBJ2-2
CDR3: ASSQASGANTGELF

V: TRBV5-1
J: TRBJ2-1
CDR3: ASSPTGPLNNEQF

V: TRBV28
J: TRBJ2-7
CDR3: ASSLLRLARTNAYEQY

V: TRBV6-4
J: TRBJ2-7
CDR3: ASSDWTGEQY

V: TRBV18
J: TRBJ2-7
CDR3: ASSSGGTSGDEQY

V: TRBV6-5
J: TRBJ1-1
CDR3: ASRLTTGNTEAF

V: TRBV7-8
J: TRBJ2-5
CDR3: ASSLGEAQY

V: TRBV28
J: TRBJ2-7
CDR3: ASAETAGGSYEQY

V: TRBV9
J: TRBJ1-2
CDR3: ASSVEDRAGFRGYT

V: TRBV2
J: TRBJ1-1
CDR3: ASSGPGRMKAF